This T cell receptor beta chain was identified in a study of neurological immune-mediated disorders. This clonotype has a count of ten or more. Its cognate antigen is unknown. Sorted libraries came from 1 million CD4+ or CD8+ T cells. Synthesis of cDNA was performed by 5'RACE using 10-nucleotide random UMIs. In TCRdb, the 5' RACE reads were re-called with MiXCR into one record per CDR3 protein. Among 40,000 to 55,000 distinct CDR3 sequences, approximately 5.8% were seen once, and the ten largest hold approximately 1.5%. Germline CDR1 and CDR2: SGHDN and FVKESK. With 1 base clipped from V and 2 bases from J, the junction kept 4 bases outside the gene matches. This CDR3 comprises 15 residues. Regarding the study as a whole: Phylogenetic grouping put 18 of 34 multiple sclerosis patients' repertoires into one related-CDR3 cluster, a possible signature. The multiple sclerosis repertoire cluster had no clinical or MRI feature associated with it.

The sequence came from a woman aged 18-29 years with multiple sclerosis. The chain joins TRBV14 to TRBJ2-7; 8 positions agree with TRBD1. The sample consisted of CD4+ T cells from blood. In DNA, the CDR3 is TGTGCCAGCAGCCAAGCCACAGGGGGAACCTACGAGCAGTACTTC. It codes for CASSQATGGTYEQYF.